Here is one T cell receptor beta chain with its context. Its antigen is unidentified. The data were produced by immunoSEQ multiplex PCR, yet TCRdb's version contains in-frame clones alone and is incomplete. The profile covers over 110,000 clones, with approximately 94% appearing a single time and roughly 5% taken by the ten largest. This record comes from a study of T cell responses to AZD1222 COVID-19 vaccine. Notes on the study in general: White British donors predominated, females outnumbered males, and clonal diversity was possibly underestimated.

The input for sequencing was peripheral blood, taken on day 0 of AZD1222 vaccination. The sequence was collected from an adult in good health.

CDR3 region: CASRKGKQGDNPNYGYTF. CDR3 in DNA: TGTGCCAGCAGGAAGGGGAAACAGGGGGACAACCCTAACTATGGCTACACCTTC. The rearrangement links TRBV21-1 to TRBJ1-2; TRBD1 reflects the table's D call only, with no check against the DNA. TRBV21-1 constitutes a pseudogene. The CDR3 has 18 residues.